Below are 24 T cell receptor beta chains sequenced from a single sample in a study of shared clonotypes between healthy human individuals. Sequenced by immunoSEQ multiplex PCR; TCRdb stores in-frame clones only, minus some. The table shows some 2.4 million clones, with approximately 94% occurring only once. Sequencing used naive CD4+ T cells from PBMCs. Subset denoted: CD45RA+ positively selected. Source of these receptors: a man younger than 35 in good health. Some clones in this sample may be carry-over from other donors' samples.

This sequence joins TRBV27 and TRBJ2-1; TRBD2 is a possible D gene (6 bases). Trimming removed 1 base at V and 7 bases at J, with 11 bases between. Germline V gene data show CDR1 as MNHEY and CDR2 as SMNVEV (reference sequence). The CDR3 is 14 amino acids. The CDR3 coding sequence is TGTGCCAGCAGTTTATTCGGGAGTCAGAATGAGCAGTTCTTC. Translation gives CASSLFGSQNEQFF.

Worth noting for this clone: Because it lacks the conserved phenylalanine or tryptophan at the end, this CDR3 is likely a read error. Because the CDR3's place on the DNA is in doubt, the DNA is left out and the CDR3 is given as listed by TCRdb. The V call is TRBV6-5, the J call TRBJ2-7; TRBD2 is the table's D call, not checked against the DNA. The CDR3 sequence runs 11 residues, both termini included. The germline V gene encodes CDR1 MNHEY and CDR2 SVGAGI. This chain's CDR3 is CASNSKLPGRL.

This clone was counted once. The J gene is TRBJ1-5, the V gene TRBV18; D ambiguous. The CDR3 loop spans 15 amino acids. Looked up from germline, CDR1 is KGHSH and CDR2 is LQKENI. Trimming took 3 bases from V and 0 from J, leaving 9 bases between them. The CDR3 DNA follows: TGTGCCAGCTCACCTTCCGCGGATAGCAATCAGCCCCAGCATTTT. It is translated as CASSPSADSNQPQHF.

The chain couples TRBV7-9 to TRBJ2-7; a weak D match, TRBD1 (5 bases). The CDR3 length is 12 residues. V was cut by 4 bases and J by 4 bases, with 8 bases left in between. The germline CDR1 and CDR2 sequences are SEHNR and FQNEAQ (reference sequence). The DNA of the CDR3 is TGTGCCAGCAGCTCGACAGTTTACGAGCAGTACTTC. Protein product: CASSSTVYEQYF.

V gene TRBV27 combines with J gene TRBJ2-1; D may be TRBD2 (5 bases). V shed 5 bases and J shed 9 bases, with 17 bases lying between them. The length of the CDR3 is 14 residues. The germline V gene encodes CDR1 MNHEY and CDR2 SMNVEV (reference sequence). Written as DNA, the CDR3 is TGTGCCAGCAGTGAACGAGGACTTTGGGTTGAGCAGTTCTTC. Protein sequence: CASSERGLWVEQFF.

The chain combines TRBV18 with TRBJ2-1; 7 bases line up with TRBD2. The CDR3 spans 14 residues. Germline CDR1 is KGHSH and CDR2 is LQKENI. After removal of 8 bases from V and 5 bases from J, the junction contained 9 bases not matched to a gene. In DNA, the CDR3 is TGTGCCAGCCCAATTAGGGCGGGGGACAATGAGCAGTTCTTC. This translates into CASPIRAGDNEQFF.

This clone was recorded a few times. The V call is TRBV15, the J call TRBJ1-1, with a possible D match to TRBD1 (5 bases). This CDR3 has 13 residues. Germline V gene data show CDR1 as LNHNV and CDR2 as YYDKDF (reference sequence). Trimming removed 6 bases at V and 0 bases at J, with 8 bases between. The CDR3 region has the DNA TGTGCCACCAGGGGGCGTATGAACACTGAAGCTTTCTTT. Amino acid sequence: CATRGRMNTEAFF. Using reference TRBV15 and TRBJ1-1 for the parts outside the CDR3, the full variable domain is DAMVIQNPRYQVTQFGKPVTLSCSQTLNHNVMYWYQQKSSQAPKLLFHYYDKDFNNEADTPDNFQSRRPNTSFCFLDIRSPGLGDTAMYLCATRGRMNTEAFFGQGTRLTVV.

This rearrangement joins TRBV6-1 to TRBJ2-7; D is uncertain. The germline V and J ends were trimmed by 2 bases and 5 bases, with 7 bases remaining between them. The germline V gene encodes CDR1 MNHNS and CDR2 SASEGT. The CDR3 consists of 12 residues. This CDR3 reads CASSEWGNEQYF. In DNA, the CDR3 is TGTGCCAGCAGTGAATGGGGAAACGAGCAGTACTTC.

The chain employs TRBV7-7 and TRBJ2-7; 12 positions match TRBD2. Germline V gene data show CDR1 as SSHAT and CDR2 as FNYEAQ (reference sequence). The CDR3 sequence is 14 residues long. The V gene end was trimmed by 5 bases and the J gene end by 3 bases; junction bases not matched to a gene: 2. CDR3 nucleotide sequence: TGTGCCAGCAGCCCTAGCGGGAGGGACTACGAGCAGTACTTC. Encoded protein: CASSPSGRDYEQYF.

This chain connects TRBV19 to TRBJ1-4, with D unclear. The CDR3 is 15 residues long. V dropped 5 bases and J dropped 8 bases, with 18 bases sitting between them. CDR1 is LNHDA, CDR2 SQIVND, per germline (reference sequence). The chain's CDR3 is CASSARGELNEKLFF. The DNA of the CDR3 is TGTGCCAGTAGTGCGCGAGGCGAGCTAAACGAAAAACTGTTTTTT.

This clone was counted only a few times. The rearrangement joins TRBV9 to TRBJ1-2, with D tentatively TRBD1 (5 bases). The CDR3 consists of 12 residues. CDR1 SGDLS and CDR2 YYNGEE come from the germline V gene. The germline V and J ends were trimmed by 4 bases and 8 bases, with 12 bases remaining between them. The CDR3 coding sequence is TGTGCCAGCAGCCCGGGACTTGAGGGCTACACCTTC. It translates to CASSPGLEGYTF.

The chain links TRBV27 to TRBJ2-7; 8 nucleotides agree with TRBD1. The CDR3 is 13 residues long. J gave up 3 bases and V 5 bases, and 3 bases lay outside the gene matches. Germline V gene data show CDR1 as MNHEY and CDR2 as SMNVEV (reference sequence). DNA for the CDR3: TGTGCCAGCAGTCCGGACAGGGACTACGAGCAGTACTTC. Protein: CASSPDRDYEQYF.

This clone was observed a single time. This sequence joins TRBV25-1 and TRBJ1-6; a possible D gene is TRBD1 (5 bases). Trimming cost V 3 bases and J 8 bases, with 8 bases left between them. The germline gives CDR1 MGHDK, CDR2 SYGVNS. The CDR3 extends over 13 amino acids. This chain's CDR3 is CASSEGVYSPLHF. Here the CDR3 DNA reads TGTGCCAGCAGTGAGGGGGTTTATTCACCCCTCCACTTT.

V gene TRBV7-3 combines with J gene TRBJ2-5, with D perhaps being TRBD1 or TRBD2 (6 bases each). Trimming left V 5 bases short and J 5 bases short, with 15 bases between. Germline lookup yields CDR1 SGHTA and CDR2 FQGTGA. This CDR3 region has 14 residues. The CDR3 nucleotides read TGTGCCAGCAGCCGACGGGGGCCGGGGGAGACCCAGTACTTC. It specifies CASSRRGPGETQYF.

V is TRBV6-1 and J is TRBJ2-2; 11 bases are a match to TRBD2. Germline-derived CDR1 and CDR2 are MNHNS and SASEGT. CDR3 length: 16 amino acids. The J segment lost 5 bases and the V segment lost 4 bases, leaving 6 bases of the junction unmatched. The CDR3 loop reads CASSVQTSGITGELFF. In DNA, the CDR3 is TGTGCCAGCAGTGTCCAGACTAGCGGGATAACCGGGGAGCTGTTTTTT.

The chain links TRBV11-3 to TRBJ2-2; 8 nucleotides align to TRBD1. The germline CDR1 and CDR2 sequences are SGHNT and YENEEA. V lost 5 bases, J lost 14 bases, and 4 bases stayed unmatched. This CDR3 contains 11 residues. This CDR3 reads CASSQGQGLFF. The CDR3 DNA sequence: TGTGCCAGCAGCCAAGGACAGGGTCTGTTTTTT. Drawing the rest from reference TRBV11-3 and TRBJ2-2, the complete variable domain is EAGVVQSPRYKIIEKKQPVAFWCNPISGHNTLYWYLQNLGQGPELLIRYENEEAVDDSQLPKDRFSAERLKGVDSTLKIQPAELGDSAVYLCASSQGQGLFFGEGSRLTVL.

This clone was detected only once. The sample contains more than one DNA sequence encoding this CDR3. The chain links TRBV18 to TRBJ2-1; weak D call: TRBD1 (6 bases). Germline V lookup: CDR1 KGHSH, CDR2 LQKENI. Trimming cost V 3 bases and J 5 bases, with 11 bases left between them. The CDR3 sequence is 14 residues long. The CDR3 DNA is TGTGCCAGCTCACCCTGGGCAGGGGACAATGAGCAGTTCTTC. Protein sequence: CASSPWAGDNEQFF.

This clone appeared a few times. The chain couples TRBV25-1 to TRBJ2-1; D gene ambiguous. The CDR3 length is 12 residues. V was pared by 3 bases and J by 11 bases, with 11 bases between. Germline loops: CDR1 MGHDK, CDR2 SYGVNS. In DNA form, the CDR3 reads TGTGCCAGCAGTGATGGCAGGACCAAGCAGTTCTTC. Amino acids: CASSDGRTKQFF.

J is TRBJ2-7 and V is TRBV5-1; the D gene is possibly TRBD1 (6 bases). The CDR3 covers 15 residues. In germline, CDR1 is SGHRS, CDR2 YFSETQ. V was shortened by 0 bases and J by 5 bases, with 15 bases between the two germline ends. CDR3 nucleotide sequence: TGCGCCAGCAGCTTGGCCCAGGGGCCACATAACGAGCAGTACTTC. Its translation: CASSLAQGPHNEQYF.

The chain links TRBV6-6 to TRBJ1-2, with D perhaps matching TRBD1 (6 bases). The germline CDR1 and CDR2 sequences are MNHNY and SVGAGI (reference sequence). V lost 10 bases and J 6 bases, leaving 18 bases between the germline ends. The CDR3 is made up of 13 amino acids. For the CDR3, the DNA is TGTGCCAACTCACCACAGGGTTCGCATGGCTACACCTTC. This encodes CANSPQGSHGYTF.

V is TRBV5-1 and J is TRBJ2-3; D uncertain. Germline V lookup: CDR1 SGHRS, CDR2 YFSETQ. The CDR3 length is 15 residues. V gave up 4 bases and J gave up 3 bases, with 15 bases separating them. As DNA, the CDR3 is TGCGCCAGCAGCGGTTCGCGCGCTACAACAGATACGCAGTATTTT. Protein sequence: CASSGSRATTDTQYF.

This sequence joins TRBV5-1 and TRBJ1-3; 9 bases fit TRBD1. The CDR3 runs to 16 residues. With 4 bases clipped from V and 3 bases from J, the junction kept 8 bases outside the gene matches. Germline V lookup: CDR1 SGHRS, CDR2 YFSETQ. The CDR3 nucleotides read TGCGCCAGCAGCGTGCCGGGACAGGGTGTTGGAAACACCATATATTTT. It specifies CASSVPGQGVGNTIYF.

This clone appeared once. The J gene is TRBJ1-5, the V gene TRBV6-5; D remains unclear. Trimming removed 3 bases at V and 2 bases at J, with 14 bases between. The CDR3 has 16 residues. The germline V gene encodes CDR1 MNHEY and CDR2 SVGAGI. The CDR3 coding sequence is TGTGCCAGCAGTTATCACAGCCCCCGGGGCAATCAGCCCCAGCATTTT. Its translation: CASSYHSPRGNQPQHF.

The chain carries TRBV10-3 and TRBJ1-2; D gene ambiguous. Germline V gives CDR1 ENHRY, CDR2 SYGVKD. CDR3 length: 12 amino acids. Trimming cost V 4 bases and J 7 bases, with 10 bases left between them. The CDR3 reads CAISGPAGGYTF. The DNA of the CDR3 is TGTGCCATCAGTGGACCCGCGGGTGGCTACACCTTC.